This TCR beta chain was recovered during a study of T cell repertoires in cytomegalovirus infection. Study-level information: TCR beta signatures that were public indicated CMV infection and matching HLA type. Regarding the study as a whole: CMV-specific TCR beta clonotypes restricted by HLA-C dominated the ex vivo response.

From the reads, TCRdb called clonotypes with MiXCR, one entry per CDR3 protein. Here the sample spans 200,000 or so distinct CDR3 sequences, roughly 20% being singletons. The germline CDR1 and CDR2 sequences are SGHTA and FQGNSA. Trimming cost V 5 bases and J 1 base; bases outside gene matches: 9. This CDR3 contains 17 residues. This clonotype was seen at least ten times. Its antigen remains unidentified. This receptor was obtained from a human donor in good health (CMV status not recorded). Some clones in this sample may be carry-over from other donors' samples. Sequencing input: PBMCs. The chain uses TRBV7-2 and TRBJ2-4; TRBD2 matches at 9 bases. CDR3 region: CASSQDGAGGAKNIQYF. As DNA, the CDR3 is TGTGCCAGCAGCCAAGATGGGGCGGGAGGGGCCAAAAACATTCAGTACTTC.